Sequencing of this TCR beta chain was carried out in a study of T-cell reconstitution after alpha-beta-depleted transplantation in children. This clonotype was seen a few times. What it recognizes is unknown. Unique molecular identifiers featured in how the TCRbeta library was prepared. TCRdb fed the PCR reads into MiXCR, producing one record per CDR3 protein. The sample yields 700,000 to 850,000 distinct CDR3 sequences, roughly 15% seen once. Whole-study findings and limits: As was reported, about two months after transplant, alpha-beta T cells came from several hundred expanded graft clones. Newly made T cells mostly supplied T-cell counts and diversity one year after transplant.

After removal of 3 bases from V and 3 bases from J, the junction contained 4 bases not matched to a gene. The CDR3 sequence is 14 residues long. The V gene's germline CDR1 is MNHEY and CDR2 SMNVEV (reference sequence). V gene TRBV27 combines with J gene TRBJ2-7; 8 bases agree with TRBD1. The TCR comes from a male patient between 10 and 17 years old who had a stem cell transplant for acute lymphoblastic leukemia, so the T cells may come from the graft donor. The material was PBMCs, mostly from graft donor cells, obtained 360 days after TCRalphabeta/CD19-depleted stem cell transplant. As DNA, the CDR3 is TGTGCCAGCAGTTTTGGCAGGGGGCACTACGAGCAGTACTTC. It specifies CASSFGRGHYEQYF.